The 26 T cell receptor beta chains below come from one sample, sequenced in a study of molecular identifiers for immune sequencing clone quantification. TCRdb processed the PCR reads anew with MiXCR; each CDR3 protein has one entry. In the table there are 85,000 to 100,000 distinct CDR3 sequences, 24% of which are singletons. Sequenced material: naive CD8+ T cells from blood, with Jurkat cell RNA spiked in. Sample subset: FACS-sorted CD8+CD4-CCR7+CD45RA+ naive T cells. Receptors originate from a human donor in good health. Some libraries in this study had Jurkat cell RNA spiked in.

The V call is TRBV12-3 or TRBV12-4, the J call TRBJ2-3; perhaps TRBD2 as D (7 bases). This CDR3 comprises 14 residues. V shed 0 bases and J shed 6 bases, with 10 bases lying between them. DNA for the CDR3: TGTGCCAGCAGTTTAGCTGGGGGGGGCGATACGCAGTATTTT. Its translation: CASSLAGGGDTQYF.

In its sample, this clonotype was seen many times. The chain links TRBV20-1 to TRBJ1-1, with unresolved D. V shed 0 bases and J shed 2 bases, with 10 bases lying between them. Germline V gene lookup returns CDR1 DFQATT and CDR2 SNEGSKA (reference sequence). CDR3 size: 14 residues. CDR3 bases: TGCAGTGCTAGAGATTCGCAGTTTAACACTGAAGCTTTCTTT. Translation gives CSARDSQFNTEAFF.

This clonotype came up many times. J is TRBJ1-2 and V is TRBV23-1, with D possibly being TRBD1 (6 bases). TRBV23-1 qualifies as an ORF whose function is uncertain. The CDR3 covers 16 residues. V dropped 3 bases and J dropped 4 bases, with 18 bases sitting between them. The CDR3 protein is CASSHTTQGTGYGYTF. The CDR3 bases are TGCGCCAGCAGTCACACCACCCAGGGGACCGGCTATGGCTACACCTTC.

About this clonotype itself: This CDR3 is missing its conserved last phenylalanine or tryptophan, likely due to a read error. The V gene is TRBV4-3, the J gene TRBJ2-3, with 8 positions matching TRBD2. V was clipped by 0 bases and J by 1 base; unmatched bases: 3. The CDR3 covers 16 residues. Germline V gene data show CDR1 as LGHNA and CDR2 as YSLEER. The CDR3 is CASSQEVLAGTDTQYL. The CDR3 nucleotides are TGCGCCAGCAGCCAAGAGGTACTAGCGGGCACAGATACGCAGTATCTT.

This clonotype was picked up a small number of times. At one of its ends the junction is not consistent with the germline gene, which may arise from a read error. The rearrangement uses TRBV6-2 or TRBV6-3 and TRBJ1-5; no clear D. Germline V CDR1 and CDR2: MNHEY, SVGEGT. The CDR3 runs 12 residues. The DNA of the CDR3 is TGTGCCGGCAGTTACAGTAATCAGCCCCAGCATTTT. Encoded protein: CAGSYSNQPQHF.

This clonotype was seen at least ten times. The V call is TRBV7-2, the J call TRBJ2-7; D may match TRBD1 or TRBD2 (5 bases each). Germline values: CDR1 SGHTA, CDR2 FQGNSA. The germline V and J ends were trimmed by 5 bases and 0 bases, with 11 bases remaining between them. This CDR3 is 14 amino acids long. The chain's CDR3 is CASSPGRISYEQYF. Written as DNA, the CDR3 is TGTGCCAGCAGCCCGGGACGGATCTCCTACGAGCAGTACTTC. The full variable domain, rest sourced from reference TRBV7-2 and TRBJ2-7, is GAGVSQSPSNKVTEKGKDVELRCDPISGHTALYWYRQSLGQGLEFLIYFQGNSAPDKSGLPSDRFSAERTGGSVSTLTIQRTQQEDSAVYLCASSPGRISYEQYFGPGTRLTVT.

This clonotype has just a few counts. This sequence joins TRBV11-2 and TRBJ1-1; 7 positions agree with TRBD1. This CDR3 has 14 residues. Germline V gene data show CDR1 as SGHAT and CDR2 as FQNNGV. V was clipped by 5 bases and J by 5 bases; unmatched bases: 8. CDR3: CASSPGTDGTEAFF. CDR3 nucleotide sequence: TGTGCCAGCAGCCCCGGGACAGATGGAACTGAAGCTTTCTTT.

This clonotype occurred many times. This chain links TRBV3-1 with TRBJ2-3; 8 bases are a match to TRBD1. The CDR3 extends over 16 amino acids. The junction had 12 bases not matched to a gene; V was cut back by 4 bases and J by 6 bases. Germline CDR1 LGHDT, CDR2 YNNKEL (reference sequence). The CDR3 reads CASSPLTGDLSDTQYF. The CDR3 nucleotides are TGTGCCAGCAGCCCCCTGACAGGGGACTTGTCGGATACGCAGTATTTT.

This clonotype was seen repeatedly, ten times or more. This rearrangement joins TRBV6-2 or TRBV6-3 to TRBJ1-5, with D maybe TRBD1 (5 bases). V was cut by 2 bases and J by 16 bases, with 21 bases left in between. The CDR3 contains 14 residues. Per germline, CDR1 MNHEY and CDR2 SVGEGT. The CDR3 DNA reads TGTGCCAGCAGTTACGTAGGTCCGACAGATGCCAGACATTTT. Protein product: CASSYVGPTDARHF.

As to this clonotype: A much larger clonotype is one base distant, so this may be a read error. The CDR3 sequence: CASSRVQETQYF. The CDR3 region has the DNA TGTGCCAGCAGCCGAGTTCAAGAGACCCAGTACTTC. The chain couples TRBV3-1 to TRBJ2-5; unclear D gene. V was shortened by 4 bases and J by 2 bases, with 5 bases between the two germline ends. CDR3 length equals 12 residues. CDR1 and CDR2 from the germline V gene are LGHDT and YNNKEL (reference sequence).

The genes are TRBV7-2 and TRBJ2-2; D gene ambiguous. The germline V gene has CDR1 SGHTA and CDR2 FQGNSA. The CDR3 extends over 16 amino acids. Trimming stripped 1 base from V and 3 bases from J, with 12 bases between. This CDR3 reads CASSLVIPPDTGELFF. DNA for the CDR3: TGTGCCAGCAGCTTAGTCATCCCGCCGGACACCGGGGAGCTGTTTTTT.

Comment on this clonotype: A single base separates this from a much larger clone, so it may be a read error. V is TRBV5-3 and J is TRBJ2-3; 7 bases align to TRBD2. TRBV5-3 qualifies as an ORF whose function is uncertain. This CDR3 region has 17 residues. The CDR3: CASSLESPAGYTDTQYF. The DNA for the CDR3 is TGTGCCAGCAGCTTGGAATCTCCAGCGGGGTACACAGATACGCAGTATTTT.

This clonotype was seen ten or more times. The chain employs TRBV5-5 and TRBJ2-1; weak D call: TRBD1 (5 bases). Looked up from germline, CDR1 is SGHKS and CDR2 is YYEKEE (reference sequence). V lost 4 bases and J 3 bases, leaving 11 bases between the germline ends. This CDR3 comprises 14 residues. CDR3 DNA sequence: TGTGCCAGCAGCCTCGACAGATTCTACAATGAGCAGTTCTTC. Translation: CASSLDRFYNEQFF.

In its sample, this clonotype was seen many times. The chain combines TRBV6-1 with TRBJ2-5, with D unclear. Deletions cut 7 bases from V and 5 bases from J, with 17 bases between. CDR1 MNHNS and CDR2 SASEGT come from the germline V gene. This CDR3 has 14 amino acids. In DNA, the CDR3 is TGTGCCAGCACCCCGTCCGCGCGGTGGGAGACCCAGTACTTC. This translates into CASTPSARWETQYF.

This clonotype was found a few times. A single base separates this from a much larger clone, so it may be a read error. The chain carries TRBV4-1 and TRBJ2-1; 13 bases align to TRBD2. CDR3 length: 18 amino acids. Germline CDR1 MGHRA, CDR2 YSYEKL. V trimming: 8 bases; J trimming: 2 bases; junction bases outside the gene matches: 12. CDR3 nucleotides: TGCGCCAGCTGCCCCAGGACTAGCGGGGGACCCACCTACAATGAGCAGTTCTTC. Protein product: CASCPRTSGGPTYNEQFF.

The rearrangement links TRBV7-8 to TRBJ1-3; D is uncertain. Germline assignment: CDR1 SGHVS and CDR2 FQNEAQ. This CDR3 is 15 amino acids long. Deletions cut 2 bases from V and 0 bases from J, with 8 bases between. The CDR3 coding sequence is TGTGCCAGCAGCTTAACGGGAGGCTCTGGAAACACCATATATTTT. This translates into CASSLTGGSGNTIYF.

As to this clonotype: A read error may be the cause here, since a much bigger clone is one base away. The chain employs TRBV25-1 and TRBJ2-1, with D uncertain. CDR1 is MGHDK, CDR2 SYGVNS, per germline. The CDR3 extends over 11 amino acids. Trimming left V 8 bases short and J 5 bases short, with 7 bases between. The DNA of the CDR3 is TGTGCCAGCGGTGGGGACAATGAGCAGTTCTTC. Protein sequence: CASGGDNEQFF.

J is TRBJ2-7 and V is TRBV27; the D gene is possibly TRBD1 (6 bases). Germline CDR1 is MNHEY and CDR2 is SMNVEV (reference sequence). CDR3 length equals 14 residues. V was pared by 2 bases and J by 5 bases, with 13 bases between. CDR3 sequence reads: CASSLGAGAHEQYF. The CDR3 DNA follows: TGTGCCAGCAGTTTAGGGGCAGGGGCTCACGAGCAGTACTTC.

This clonotype appeared many times. J is TRBJ2-2 and V is TRBV20-1; D is perhaps TRBD2 (5 bases). This CDR3 region has 16 residues. CDR1 is DFQATT, CDR2 SNEGSKA, per germline (reference sequence). Deletions cut 3 bases from V and 1 base from J, with 15 bases between. The CDR3 reads CSASFRGQENTGELFF. Here the CDR3 DNA reads TGCAGTGCTAGTTTCCGCGGGCAGGAGAACACCGGGGAGCTGTTTTTT.

As regards this clonotype: Just one base apart from a much larger clone, this may be a read error. The chain uses TRBV9 and TRBJ1-1; D is unresolved. The germline V gene has CDR1 SGDLS and CDR2 YYNGEE. The CDR3 loop spans 15 amino acids. This CDR3 is CASSVVSGMNTEASF. The CDR3 DNA reads TGTGCCAGCAGCGTAGTTAGTGGAATGAACACTGAAGCTTCCTTT. Combining the CDR3 with reference TRBV9 and TRBJ1-1 gives the whole variable domain DSGVTQTPKHLITATGQRVTLRCSPRSGDLSVYWYQQSLDQGLQFLIQYYNGEERAKGNILERFSAQQFPDLHSELNLSSLELGDSALYFCASSVVSGMNTEASFGQGTRLTVV.

This clonotype was detected many times. The chain couples TRBV20-1 to TRBJ2-7; either TRBD1 or TRBD2 may fit D (5 bases each). The CDR3 spans 13 residues. V was cut by 3 bases and J by 0 bases, with 9 bases left in between. Germline values: CDR1 DFQATT, CDR2 SNEGSKA (reference sequence). Here the CDR3 reads CSARGVISYEQYF. The CDR3 bases are TGCAGTGCTAGGGGGGTCATCTCCTACGAGCAGTACTTC.

This clonotype was recorded at least ten times. V and J are TRBV9 and TRBJ2-3, with D possibly matching TRBD1 (8 bases). From germline, CDR1 is SGDLS and CDR2 YYNGEE. The CDR3 length is 15 residues. V was clipped by 0 bases and J by 4 bases, with 12 bases between them. The CDR3 bases are TGTGCCAGCAGCGTAGAAACAGGGGGGGCAGATACGCAGTATTTT. It yields the protein CASSVETGGADTQYF.

This clonotype has a count of ten or more. The chain uses TRBV5-1 and TRBJ1-5; D uncertain. The CDR3 is made up of 13 amino acids. The germline V gene has CDR1 SGHRS and CDR2 YFSETQ. The germline V and J ends were trimmed by 0 bases and 4 bases, with 5 bases remaining between them. The CDR3 here is CASSLAPNQPQHF. CDR3 bases: TGCGCCAGCAGCTTGGCCCCGAATCAGCCCCAGCATTTT.

This clonotype was counted at least ten times. V and J are TRBV3-1 and TRBJ2-6; 7 positions agree with TRBD1. Germline V gene sequence: CDR1 LGHDT, CDR2 YNNKEL (reference sequence). The trim removed 4 bases at V and 2 bases at J, leaving 5 bases unmatched. The CDR3 consists of 16 residues. This chain's CDR3 is CASSRTGVPGANVLTF. The CDR3 DNA reads TGTGCCAGCAGCCGTACAGGGGTCCCTGGGGCCAACGTCCTGACTTTC.

The CDR3 nucleotides read TGTGCCAGCAGTGAGCTAGGGGCCAAAAACATTCAGTACTTC. It translates to CASSELGAKNIQYF. This chain links TRBV6-1 with TRBJ2-4; no definite D call. In germline, CDR1 is MNHNS, CDR2 SASEGT. This CDR3 has 14 residues. Trimming stripped 3 bases from V and 1 base from J, with 7 bases between.

In this sample, this clonotype turned up many times. The chain employs TRBV30 and TRBJ2-5, with D unclear. The CDR3 loop spans 13 amino acids. The germline CDR1 and CDR2 sequences are GTSNPN and SVGIG (reference sequence). V lost 8 bases and J lost 2, with 15 bases in between. CDR3 sequence: CAARADLQETQYF. The CDR3 DNA reads TGTGCCGCTCGCGCGGATCTACAAGAGACCCAGTACTTC.